This T cell receptor beta chain was observed in a study of cytomegalovirus exposure and HLA in healthy donors. In its sample, this clone was seen a few times. Primers for the PCR totalled 60 Vbeta and 13 Jbeta. The repertoire was sequenced with immunoSEQ multiplex PCR; TCRdb's copy has only in-frame clones and lacks some. The sample has 190,000 or so clones; about 80% are singletons. After removal of 4 bases from V and 7 bases from J, the junction contained 3 bases not matched to a gene. The CDR3 has 12 amino acids. The germline gives CDR1 SGDLS, CDR2 YYNGEE. Sequencing was done on a sample of PBMCs. The clonotype was recovered from a boy between 10 and 17 years old in good health and CMV-seronegative. The chain carries TRBV9 and TRBJ1-2, with 8 bases lining up with TRBD1. The CDR3 DNA follows: TGTGCCAGCAGCTCAGGGGGCGGTGGCTACACCTTC. Protein sequence: CASSSGGGGYTF.